This passage covers 25 T cell receptor beta chains from one sample sequenced in a study of CD8 T cells in ankylosing spondylitis. Notes on the study in general: The study identified a TCR beta motif of under ten highly homologous variants that appeared characteristic of ankylosing spondylitis blood.

For these receptors, no antigen is known. Using its own MiXCR run on the 5' RACE reads, TCRdb lists one record per CDR3 protein. The table shows approximately 400,000 distinct CDR3 sequences, with more than 15% occurring only once. The material sequenced was blood, either unsorted or a sorted T cell fraction (not recorded which). All receptors come from a male donor with ankylosing spondylitis.

This clonotype was counted a few times. The genes are TRBV20-1 and TRBJ2-5, with unresolved D. This CDR3 region has 16 residues. Per the germline V gene, CDR1 is DFQATT and CDR2 is SNEGSKA (reference sequence). The ends were cut back, 1 base at V and 5 bases at J, with 20 bases in the middle. The CDR3 here is CSARGRHDYLQETQYF. As DNA, the CDR3 is TGCAGTGCTAGAGGACGACATGATTATTTACAGGAGACCCAGTACTTC.

This clonotype came up a few times. V usage is TRBV20-1 and J usage is TRBJ2-2; 10 bases are a match to TRBD2. Unmatched junction bases numbered 4, after V lost 1 base and J lost 5 bases. Germline V CDR1 and CDR2: DFQATT, SNEGSKA (reference sequence). CDR3 length: 15 residues. CDR3 region: CSARAGSGRTGELFF. CDR3 in DNA: TGCAGTGCTAGAGCGGGTAGCGGGAGGACCGGGGAGCTGTTTTTT.

The J gene is TRBJ1-1, the V gene TRBV20-1, with TRBD1 identical over 10 bases. Trimming took 3 bases from V and 8 from J; bases not matched to a gene: 6. The length of the CDR3 is 13 residues. In germline, CDR1 is DFQATT, CDR2 SNEGSKA (reference sequence). As DNA, the CDR3 is TGCAGTGCTAGTAAGGGACAGGGGTGGGAAGCTTTCTTT. Protein product: CSASKGQGWEAFF.

J is TRBJ2-5 and V is TRBV29-1, with D perhaps matching TRBD2 (6 bases). V shed 0 bases and J shed 5 bases, with 13 bases lying between them. Germline V gene lookup returns CDR1 SQVTM and CDR2 ANQGSEA. The CDR3 sequence is 14 residues long. The CDR3 bases are TGCAGCGTTGAAGATCCGGCTAGCGCGGAGACCCAGTACTTC. Protein product: CSVEDPASAETQYF.

The chain couples TRBV4-1 to TRBJ2-7; D unclear. Germline CDR1 reads MGHRA; CDR2 reads YSYEKL. Trimming removed 1 base at V and 0 bases at J, with 13 bases between. This CDR3 has 16 amino acids. CDR3 loop: CASSQASQAFSYEQYF. In DNA form, the CDR3 reads TGCGCCAGCAGCCAAGCTAGTCAGGCGTTCTCCTACGAGCAGTACTTC.

This clonotype was counted a single time. The chain couples TRBV28 to TRBJ2-6; D not certain. The CDR3 consists of 16 residues. CDR1 and CDR2 from the germline V gene are MDHEN and SYDVKM. The V end lost 2 bases, the J end lost 2 bases, and 10 bases lay between the germline ends. The CDR3 DNA reads TGTGCCAGCAGTTTACCTCGGCCCCCTGGGGCCAACGTCCTGACTTTC. It specifies CASSLPRPPGANVLTF.

This clonotype was found many times. The chain employs TRBV15 and TRBJ1-4; 7 bases line up with TRBD1. Germline V gene lookup returns CDR1 LNHNV and CDR2 YYDKDF (reference sequence). The junction had 3 bases not matched to a gene; V was cut back by 5 bases and J by 6 bases. The CDR3 spans 13 residues. The CDR3 sequence is CATSLQGYEKLFF. The DNA for the CDR3 is TGTGCCACCAGCCTACAGGGGTATGAAAAACTGTTTTTT.

Written as DNA, the CDR3 is TGTGCCAGCAGTTACTCGTGGTCGGACTCGGGGGAGCAGTACTTC. Protein product: CASSYSWSDSGEQYF. The rearrangement uses TRBV6-5 and TRBJ2-7; D possibly corresponds to TRBD2 (5 bases). V dropped 0 bases and J dropped 7 bases, with 16 bases sitting between them. Germline CDR1 is MNHEY and CDR2 is SVGAGI. The CDR3 consists of 15 residues.

The chain uses TRBV29-1 and TRBJ2-1, with 12 bases fitting TRBD2. J gave up 7 bases and V 6 bases, and 10 bases lay outside the gene matches. The CDR3 contains 15 residues. The V gene's germline CDR1 is SQVTM and CDR2 ANQGSEA. CDR3 region: CSVATSGSPGNEQFF. The DNA for the CDR3 is TGCAGCGTCGCGACTAGCGGGAGCCCGGGTAATGAGCAGTTCTTC.

The chain couples TRBV2 to TRBJ1-1; TRBD1 might be the D (5 bases). Trimming cost V 7 bases and J 3 bases, with 18 bases left between them. Germline CDR1 and CDR2: SNHLY and FYNNEI. The CDR3 has 15 residues. This chain's CDR3 is CASTTTGVGYTEAFF. The CDR3 bases are TGTGCCAGCACCACCACAGGCGTGGGGTACACTGAAGCTTTCTTT.

This clonotype was counted only a few times. The V call is TRBV24-1, the J call TRBJ2-3; D is undetermined. The V end was cut by 4 bases, the J end by 4 bases, with 17 bases between. Germline-derived CDR1 and CDR2 are KGHDR and SFDVKD. CDR3 length: 16 residues. CDR3 in amino acids: CATSDRRGGSADTQYF. The DNA for the CDR3 is TGTGCCACCAGTGACCGCCGAGGCGGATCCGCAGATACGCAGTATTTT.

The chain joins TRBV2 to TRBJ2-5; either TRBD1 or TRBD2 may supply D (5 bases each). Trimming removed 8 bases from V and 1 base from J, with 8 bases in between. The CDR3 length is 12 residues. Per the germline V gene, CDR1 is SNHLY and CDR2 is FYNNEI. In DNA form, the CDR3 reads TGTGCCAGCTGGGACGGCCAAGAGACCCAGTACTTC. Its translation is CASWDGQETQYF. Complete variable domain (other parts from reference TRBV2 and TRBJ2-5): EPEVTQTPSHQVTQMGQEVILRCVPISNHLYFYWYRQILGQKVEFLVSFYNNEISEKSEIFDDQFSVERPDGSNFTLKIRSTKLEDSAMYFCASWDGQETQYFGPGTRLLVL.

The chain uses TRBV7-2 and TRBJ2-2; weak D call: TRBD1 (5 bases). The V and J ends lost 5 bases and 2 bases respectively, with 12 bases between them. Germline-derived CDR1 and CDR2 are SGHTA and FQGNSA. This CDR3 is built from 15 residues. CDR3 in amino acids: CASSTRVLNTGELFF. The CDR3 nucleotides are TGTGCCAGCAGCACCAGGGTTCTAAACACCGGGGAGCTGTTTTTT.

The J gene is TRBJ1-5, the V gene TRBV3-1; tentative D call: TRBD1 (5 bases). V dropped 1 base and J dropped 9 bases, with 7 bases sitting between them. In germline, CDR1 is LGHDT, CDR2 YNNKEL (reference sequence). The CDR3 is 12 amino acids. The CDR3: CASSQAQGPQHF. CDR3 DNA sequence: TGTGCCAGCAGCCAAGCTCAGGGGCCCCAGCATTTT.

This clonotype has more than one count but fewer than ten. The V and J genes are TRBV7-9 and TRBJ2-7; tentatively, D is TRBD1 (6 bases). CDR3 size: 13 residues. Germline loops: CDR1 SEHNR, CDR2 FQNEAQ (reference sequence). The germline V and J ends were trimmed by 6 bases and 6 bases, with 15 bases remaining between them. This CDR3 reads CASSYQGRAEQYF. DNA of the CDR3: TGTGCCAGCAGTTATCAGGGGCGGGCCGAGCAGTACTTC.

At least ten counts were recorded for this clonotype. The chain combines TRBV6-6 with TRBJ1-1, with D perhaps TRBD1 (5 bases). Germline V CDR1 and CDR2: MNHNY, SVGAGI (reference sequence). There are 13 residues in the CDR3. The V gene lost 6 bases and the J gene lost 4 bases, with 12 bases spanning the gap. CDR3 region: CASSPRGVTEAFF. CDR3 sequence (DNA): TGTGCCAGCAGCCCCCGGGGGGTCACTGAAGCTTTCTTT.

The J gene is TRBJ1-1, the V gene TRBV5-1; possibly TRBD1 for D (6 bases). V shed 2 bases and J shed 1 base, with 12 bases lying between them. The CDR3 is made up of 15 amino acids. Per germline, CDR1 SGHRS and CDR2 YFSETQ. CDR3 in amino acids: CASSFGGQKNTEAFF. The CDR3, as DNA: TGCGCCAGCAGCTTTGGGGGACAAAAGAACACTGAAGCTTTCTTT. Full variable domain (missing parts from reference TRBV5-1 and TRBJ1-1): KAGVTQTPRYLIKTRGQQVTLSCSPISGHRSVSWYQQTPGQGLQFLFEYFSETQRNKGNFPGRFSGRQFSNSRSEMNVSTLELGDSALYLCASSFGGQKNTEAFFGQGTRLTVV.

This clonotype turned up a few times. This chain links TRBV10-3 with TRBJ1-6; D might be TRBD1 (5 bases). The CDR3 has 13 amino acids. The ends were cut back, 10 bases at V and 12 bases at J, with 19 bases in the middle. Germline V gene data show CDR1 as ENHRY and CDR2 as SYGVKD. CDR3 sequence: CATRDPGGIPLHF. CDR3 bases: TGTGCCACCAGGGACCCCGGGGGGATACCCCTCCACTTT.

Many counts were recorded for this clonotype. The J gene is TRBJ1-3, the V gene TRBV12-3 or TRBV12-4; maybe TRBD1 (5 bases). The CDR3 runs 14 residues. V was shortened by 6 bases and J by 0 bases, with 9 bases between the two germline ends. The CDR3 DNA is TGTGCCAGCAGGTCGGGGGTCTCTGGAAACACCATATATTTT. Translation gives CASRSGVSGNTIYF.

J is TRBJ1-6 and V is TRBV7-8; maybe TRBD1 (6 bases). V was cut by 5 bases and J by 8 bases, with 16 bases left in between. Germline CDR1 and CDR2: SGHVS and FQNEAQ. The CDR3 has 15 residues. DNA of the CDR3: TGTGCCAGCAGCCCTGGGACAAGACTCGATTCACCCCTCCACTTT. Protein: CASSPGTRLDSPLHF.

The chain has TRBV6-2 or TRBV6-3 and TRBJ2-7, with 10 bases matching TRBD1. V shed 6 bases and J 1 base; nucleotides not matched to a gene: 9. The germline CDR1 and CDR2 sequences are MNHEY and SVGEGT. This CDR3 has 16 residues. The CDR3 DNA reads as TGTGCCAGCAGCCCCTCGAGGACAGGGGGATCCTACGAGCAGTACTTC. Translated: CASSPSRTGGSYEQYF.

This clonotype was counted between two and nine times. The chain couples TRBV2 to TRBJ2-7; D uncertain. The CDR3 extends over 12 amino acids. The V gene lost 6 bases and the J gene lost 4 bases, with 10 bases spanning the gap. Germline V gene data show CDR1 as SNHLY and CDR2 as FYNNEI. CDR3 in amino acids: CASRIDGYEQYF. CDR3 nucleotides: TGTGCCAGCAGAATTGACGGTTACGAGCAGTACTTC.

Many counts were recorded for this clonotype. This chain links TRBV12-3 or TRBV12-4 with TRBJ2-7; 9 bases agree with TRBD2. Trimming cost V 2 bases and J 5 bases; bases outside gene matches: 4. The CDR3 length is 14 residues. The CDR3 DNA follows: TGTGCCAGCAGTTTACTAGCGGGATACGACGAGCAGTACTTC. Translated: CASSLLAGYDEQYF.

This clonotype has just a few counts. The CDR3 sequence: CASSSRGVDTQYF. CDR3 coding DNA: TGTGCCAGCTCATCCAGGGGGGTAGATACGCAGTATTTT. J is TRBJ2-3 and V is TRBV3-1; D is possibly TRBD1 (7 bases). The CDR3 has 13 residues. Trimming cost V 8 bases and J 5 bases, with 14 bases left between them. The germline V gene has CDR1 LGHDT and CDR2 YNNKEL (reference sequence).

This clonotype was recorded only once. The V call is TRBV20-1, the J call TRBJ1-2, with 9 bases that match TRBD1. The CDR3 sequence is 15 residues long. CDR1 and CDR2 from the germline V gene are DFQATT and SNEGSKA (reference sequence). V shed 0 bases, J shed 8 bases, and the junction held 10 bases outside the gene matches. This CDR3 reads CSARDPGQGIKGYTF. DNA for the CDR3: TGCAGTGCTAGAGACCCCGGACAGGGGATCAAGGGCTACACCTTC.